Each of the 18 T cell receptor beta chains below was sequenced from the same sample in a study of shared clonotypes between healthy human individuals. CD45RO-negative cells were positively selected for CCR7, leaving out terminally differentiated effector memory CD45RA+ cells. Sequenced by immunoSEQ multiplex PCR; TCRdb stores in-frame clones only, minus some. Of roughly 2.1 million clones in the sample, 85% to 95% were seen once. Material for sequencing was naive CD8+ T cells from PBMCs. The receptors here all came from a man younger than 30 in good health. Some clones in this sample may be carry-over from other donors' samples.

The chain joins TRBV7-9 to TRBJ2-1; D not certain. The V and J ends lost 4 bases and 1 base respectively, with 11 bases between them. This CDR3 has 15 residues. Per germline, CDR1 SEHNR and CDR2 FQNEAQ (reference sequence). The CDR3 DNA reads TGTGCCAGCAGCTCTCTAGGATCGTCCTACAATGAGCAGTTCTTC. Amino acids: CASSSLGSSYNEQFF.

The gene calls are TRBV11-3 and TRBJ2-1; perhaps D is TRBD1 or TRBD2 (5 bases each). This CDR3 has 16 residues. Germline values: CDR1 SGHNT, CDR2 YENEEA. The V gene lost 4 bases and the J gene lost 7 bases, with 20 bases spanning the gap. DNA of the CDR3: TGTGCCAGCAGCTCTAGAAAGGGGAGAGAGTGGAATGAGCAGTTCTTC. Protein: CASSSRKGREWNEQFF.

The chain links TRBV27 to TRBJ1-1, with unresolved D. This CDR3 region has 15 residues. The germline V gene has CDR1 MNHEY and CDR2 SMNVEV (reference sequence). Trimming pared 5 bases from V and 0 bases from J, leaving 13 bases between. CDR3 region: CASSVGWRMNTEAFF. The CDR3 DNA reads as TGTGCCAGCAGTGTCGGCTGGAGAATGAACACTGAAGCTTTCTTT.

This clone was observed a single time. This chain uses TRBV27 with TRBJ1-5; D uncertain. Germline V gene data show CDR1 as MNHEY and CDR2 as SMNVEV (reference sequence). The CDR3 has 15 amino acids. Trimming cost V 5 bases and J 1 base, with 12 bases left between them. The CDR3 protein is CASSAQVTSNQPQHF. CDR3 nucleotides: TGTGCCAGCAGTGCGCAGGTGACCAGCAATCAGCCCCAGCATTTT.

V is TRBV4-1 and J is TRBJ2-3, with a possible D match to TRBD1 (5 bases). Germline CDR1 is MGHRA and CDR2 is YSYEKL. Trimming took 4 bases from V and 0 from J, leaving 11 bases between them. The CDR3 contains 15 residues. The CDR3 region has the DNA TGCGCCAGCAGCCTGGACAAGAGGAGCACAGATACGCAGTATTTT. This encodes CASSLDKRSTDTQYF.

This chain uses TRBV6-1 with TRBJ2-3; unclear D gene. Germline V lookup: CDR1 MNHNS, CDR2 SASEGT. Between the trimmed V and J ends, which lost 4 bases and 15 bases, there was a span of 17 bases. The CDR3 extends over 12 amino acids. The CDR3 reads CASSVGRGPHYF. The CDR3 coding sequence is TGTGCCAGCAGTGTCGGACGTGGGCCCCACTATTTT.

The chain has TRBV16 and TRBJ2-1; tentatively, D is TRBD2 (6 bases). Trimming cost V 0 bases and J 0 bases, with 9 bases left between them. Germline loops: CDR1 KGHSY, CDR2 FQNENV. The length of the CDR3 is 16 residues. The CDR3 region is CASSQSAGSSYNEQFF. For the CDR3, the DNA is TGTGCCAGCAGCCAATCGGCGGGGAGCTCCTACAATGAGCAGTTCTTC. Full variable domain (outside the CDR3, taken from reference TRBV16 and TRBJ2-1): GEEVAQTPKHLVRGEGQKAKLYCAPIKGHSYVFWYQQVLKNEFKFLISFQNENVFDETGMPKERFSAKCLPNSPCSLEIQATKLEDSAVYFCASSQSAGSSYNEQFFGPGTRLTVL.

This clone appeared a few times. CDR3 loop: CASSLGLDHQPQHF. The CDR3 bases are TGTGCCAGCAGCCTAGGACTGGACCATCAGCCCCAGCATTTT. The chain links TRBV7-8 to TRBJ1-5, with D unclear. V lost 5 bases and J lost 5, with 13 bases in between. CDR1 is SGHVS, CDR2 FQNEAQ, per germline. This CDR3 comprises 14 residues.

This clone was counted once. V gene TRBV5-6 combines with J gene TRBJ1-1, with D perhaps matching TRBD1 (6 bases). Germline V CDR1 and CDR2: SGHDT, YYEEEE. Between the trimmed V and J ends, which lost 4 bases and 4 bases, there was a span of 14 bases. This CDR3 region has 14 residues. DNA of the CDR3: TGTGCCAGCAGCCCGGGGGCAGTGGGCACTGAAGCTTTCTTT. It specifies CASSPGAVGTEAFF. The variable domain in full, with the rest retrieved from reference TRBV5-6 and TRBJ1-1, is DAGVTQSPTHLIKTRGQQVTLRCSPKSGHDTVSWYQQALGQGPQFIFQYYEEEERQRGNFPDRFSGHQFPNYSSELNVNALLLGDSALYLCASSPGAVGTEAFFGQGTRLTVV.

The genes are TRBV10-1 and TRBJ1-3, with D unclear. The germline CDR1 and CDR2 sequences are WNHNN and SYGVQD (reference sequence). The germline V and J ends were trimmed by 8 bases and 0 bases, with 11 bases remaining between them. The CDR3 consists of 14 residues. The CDR3 DNA reads as TGCGCCAGCGATACAGACTGCTCTGGAAACACCATATATTTT. It yields the protein CASDTDCSGNTIYF.

On this clone: This CDR3 is also generated by other DNA sequences in the sample. V usage is TRBV7-9 and J usage is TRBJ1-4; tentative D call: TRBD1 (5 bases). This CDR3 contains 16 residues. Germline CDR1 SEHNR, CDR2 FQNEAQ (reference sequence). Deletions cut 5 bases from V and 3 bases from J, with 16 bases between. The CDR3: CASSPQGQGPNEKLFF. CDR3 in DNA: TGTGCCAGCAGCCCCCAAGGGCAGGGCCCTAATGAAAAACTGTTTTTT.

The chain couples TRBV27 to TRBJ1-4, with D uncertain. V was pared by 7 bases and J by 4 bases, with 13 bases between. The length of the CDR3 is 14 residues. CDR1 MNHEY and CDR2 SMNVEV come from the germline V gene (reference sequence). CDR3 in DNA: TGTGCCAGCACCTCGCGGGCCCTTAATGAAAAACTGTTTTTT. It specifies CASTSRALNEKLFF.

This clone was recorded once. The gene calls are TRBV28 and TRBJ2-1; D is undetermined. Trimming removed 2 bases at V and 3 bases at J, with 11 bases between. The CDR3 spans 15 residues. Looked up from germline, CDR1 is MDHEN and CDR2 is SYDVKM. Written as DNA, the CDR3 is TGTGCCAGCAGTTTAAACAACCTCCTCTACAATGAGCAGTTCTTC. It encodes CASSLNNLLYNEQFF.

The chain links TRBV5-6 to TRBJ2-6; TRBD1 or TRBD2 may be the D gene (5 bases each). This CDR3 spans 14 amino acids. Germline-derived CDR1 and CDR2 are SGHDT and YYEEEE. For the CDR3, the DNA is TGTGCATTCAGCTCGGGACCTGGGGCCAACGTCCTGACTTTC. It encodes CAFSSGPGANVLTF.

This clone was picked up one time. The chain recombines TRBV7-8 with TRBJ2-3, with 12 bases lining up with TRBD1. This CDR3 has 18 residues. CDR1 and CDR2 (germline): SGHVS, FQNEAQ. The V segment lost 0 bases and the J segment 6 bases; nucleotides outside the gene matches: 10. The CDR3 is CASSLAPGGQGALDTQYF. CDR3 bases: TGTGCCAGCAGCTTAGCGCCCGGGGGACAGGGGGCGCTGGATACGCAGTATTTT.

V is TRBV7-2 and J is TRBJ2-5, with D perhaps TRBD2 (6 bases). The ends were cut back, 2 bases at V and 3 bases at J, with 10 bases in the middle. The CDR3 has 14 residues. Germline CDR1 is SGHTA and CDR2 is FQGNSA. Here the CDR3 reads CASSLLRGKETQYF. The CDR3, as DNA: TGTGCCAGCAGCTTACTCCGGGGGAAAGAGACCCAGTACTTC.

V and J are TRBV28 and TRBJ1-2, with D hard to call. The V end was cut by 5 bases, the J end by 0 bases, with 13 bases between. The CDR3 consists of 15 residues. Germline lookup yields CDR1 MDHEN and CDR2 SYDVKM. The DNA of the CDR3 is TGTGCCAGCAGTCCCCGGCCAGCTTCTAACTATGGCTACACCTTC. Its translation: CASSPRPASNYGYTF.

CDR3 in amino acids: CASSLWDTISGANVLTF. The CDR3 DNA is TGTGCCAGCAGTTTATGGGACACTATCTCTGGGGCCAACGTCCTGACTTTC. The gene calls are TRBV28 and TRBJ2-6, with D perhaps TRBD1 (5 bases). The ends were cut back, 0 bases at V and 0 bases at J, with 9 bases in the middle. CDR1 is MDHEN and CDR2 is SYDVKM in the germline V gene. The CDR3 runs 17 residues. The whole variable domain, remainder taken from reference TRBV28 and TRBJ2-6, is DVKVTQSSRYLVKRTGEKVFLECVQDMDHENMFWYRQDPGLGLRLIYFSYDVKMKEKGDIPEGYSVSREKKERFSLILESASTNQTSMYLCASSLWDTISGANVLTFGAGSRLTVL.